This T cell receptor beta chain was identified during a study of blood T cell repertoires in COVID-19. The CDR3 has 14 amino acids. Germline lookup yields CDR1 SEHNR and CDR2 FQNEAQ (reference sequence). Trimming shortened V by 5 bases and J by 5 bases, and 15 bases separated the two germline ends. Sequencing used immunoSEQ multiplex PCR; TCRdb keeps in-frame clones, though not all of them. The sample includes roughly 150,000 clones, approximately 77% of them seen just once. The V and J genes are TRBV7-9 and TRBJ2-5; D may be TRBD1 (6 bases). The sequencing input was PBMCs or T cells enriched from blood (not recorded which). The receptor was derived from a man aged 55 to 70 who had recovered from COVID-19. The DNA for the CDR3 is TGTGCCAGCAGCCGACAGGCGAGGGGGGAGACCCAGTACTTC. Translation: CASSRQARGETQYF.